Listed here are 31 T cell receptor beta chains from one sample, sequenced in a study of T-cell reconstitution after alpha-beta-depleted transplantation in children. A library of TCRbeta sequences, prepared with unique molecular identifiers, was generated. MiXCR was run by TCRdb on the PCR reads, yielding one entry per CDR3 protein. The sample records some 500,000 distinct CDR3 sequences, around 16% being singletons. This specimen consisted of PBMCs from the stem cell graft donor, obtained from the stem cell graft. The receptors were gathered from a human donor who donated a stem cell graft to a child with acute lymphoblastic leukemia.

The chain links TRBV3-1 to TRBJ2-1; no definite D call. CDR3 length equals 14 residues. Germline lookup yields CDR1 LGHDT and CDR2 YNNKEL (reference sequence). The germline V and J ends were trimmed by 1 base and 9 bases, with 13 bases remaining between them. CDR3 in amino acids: CASSQVSGHSEQFF. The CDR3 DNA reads TGTGCCAGCAGCCAAGTATCAGGTCACAGTGAGCAGTTCTTC.

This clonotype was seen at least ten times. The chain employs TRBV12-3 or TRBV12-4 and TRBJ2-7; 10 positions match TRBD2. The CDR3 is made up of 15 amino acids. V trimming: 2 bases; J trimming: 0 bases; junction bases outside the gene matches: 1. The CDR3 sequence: CASSLLAGVSYEQYF. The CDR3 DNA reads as TGTGCCAGCAGTTTACTAGCGGGAGTCTCCTACGAGCAGTACTTC.

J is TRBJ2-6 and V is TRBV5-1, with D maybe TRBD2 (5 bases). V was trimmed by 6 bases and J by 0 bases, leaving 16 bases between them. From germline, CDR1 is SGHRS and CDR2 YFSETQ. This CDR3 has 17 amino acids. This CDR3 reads CASKDTGYLSGANVLTF. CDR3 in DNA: TGCGCCAGCAAAGATACGGGGTACCTCTCTGGGGCCAACGTCCTGACTTTC.

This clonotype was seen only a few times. The chain's CDR3 is CASTEGGVYNEQFF. The CDR3 coding sequence is TGTGCCAGCACCGAAGGGGGGGTGTACAATGAGCAGTTCTTC. V and J are TRBV27 and TRBJ2-1, with D possibly matching TRBD2 (7 bases). Looked up from germline, CDR1 is MNHEY and CDR2 is SMNVEV (reference sequence). V lost 7 bases to trimming and J lost 4 bases, with 14 bases between them. The CDR3 runs 14 residues.

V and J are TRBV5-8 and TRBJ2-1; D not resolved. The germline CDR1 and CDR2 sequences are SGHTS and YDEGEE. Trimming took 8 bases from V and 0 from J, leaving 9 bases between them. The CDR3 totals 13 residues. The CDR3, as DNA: TGTGCCAGGGGTTATGGCTCCTACAATGAGCAGTTCTTC. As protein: CARGYGSYNEQFF.

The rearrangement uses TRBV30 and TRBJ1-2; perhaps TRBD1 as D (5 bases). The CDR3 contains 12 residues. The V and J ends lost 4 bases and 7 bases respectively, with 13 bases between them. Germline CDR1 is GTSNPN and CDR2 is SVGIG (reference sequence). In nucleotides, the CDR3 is TGTGCCTGGAAGGGGAGGTCTGGTGGCTACACCTTC. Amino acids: CAWKGRSGGYTF.

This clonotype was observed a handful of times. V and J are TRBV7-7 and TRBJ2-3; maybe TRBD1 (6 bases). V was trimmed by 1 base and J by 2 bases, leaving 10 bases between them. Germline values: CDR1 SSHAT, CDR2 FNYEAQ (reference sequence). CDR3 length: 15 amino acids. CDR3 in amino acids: CASSLDPGDTDTQYF. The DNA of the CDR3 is TGTGCCAGCAGCTTAGATCCAGGGGACACAGATACGCAGTATTTT.

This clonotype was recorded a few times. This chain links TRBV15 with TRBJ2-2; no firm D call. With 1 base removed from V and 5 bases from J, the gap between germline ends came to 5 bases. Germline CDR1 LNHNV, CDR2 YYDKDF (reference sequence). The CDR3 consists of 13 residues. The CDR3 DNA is TGTGCCACCAGCAGAGGACTTACCGGGGAGCTGTTTTTT. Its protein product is CATSRGLTGELFF.

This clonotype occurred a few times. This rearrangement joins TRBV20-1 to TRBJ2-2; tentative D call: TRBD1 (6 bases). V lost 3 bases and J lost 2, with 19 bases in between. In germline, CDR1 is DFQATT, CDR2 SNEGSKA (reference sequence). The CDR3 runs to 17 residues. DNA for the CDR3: TGCAGTGCTAGCGACCCGTCGACAGGCCCCAACACCGGGGAGCTGTTTTTT. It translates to CSASDPSTGPNTGELFF.

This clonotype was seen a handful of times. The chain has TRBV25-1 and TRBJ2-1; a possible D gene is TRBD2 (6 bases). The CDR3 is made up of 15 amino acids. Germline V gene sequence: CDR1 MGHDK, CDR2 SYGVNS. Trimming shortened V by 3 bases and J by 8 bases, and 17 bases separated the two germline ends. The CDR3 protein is CASSDPGGVRHEQFF. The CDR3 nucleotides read TGTGCCAGCAGTGACCCCGGAGGGGTTCGGCATGAGCAGTTCTTC.

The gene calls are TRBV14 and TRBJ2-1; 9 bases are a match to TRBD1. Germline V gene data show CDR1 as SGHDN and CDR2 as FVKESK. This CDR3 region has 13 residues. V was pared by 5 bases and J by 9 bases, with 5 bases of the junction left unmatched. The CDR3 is CASSWDRAGEQFF. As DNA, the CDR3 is TGTGCCAGCAGCTGGGACAGGGCGGGTGAGCAGTTCTTC.

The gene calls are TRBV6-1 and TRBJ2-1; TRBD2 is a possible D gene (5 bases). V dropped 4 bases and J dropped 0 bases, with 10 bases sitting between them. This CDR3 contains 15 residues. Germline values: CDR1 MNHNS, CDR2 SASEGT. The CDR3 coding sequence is TGTGCCAGCAGTGGAGCGGCCAGCTCCTACAATGAGCAGTTCTTC. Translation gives CASSGAASSYNEQFF.

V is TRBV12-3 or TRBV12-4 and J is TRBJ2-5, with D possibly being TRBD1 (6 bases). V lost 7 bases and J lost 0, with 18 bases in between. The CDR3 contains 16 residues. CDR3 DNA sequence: TGTGCCAGCACCGGGACATTCTCGTTGAACCAAGAGACCCAGTACTTC. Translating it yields CASTGTFSLNQETQYF.

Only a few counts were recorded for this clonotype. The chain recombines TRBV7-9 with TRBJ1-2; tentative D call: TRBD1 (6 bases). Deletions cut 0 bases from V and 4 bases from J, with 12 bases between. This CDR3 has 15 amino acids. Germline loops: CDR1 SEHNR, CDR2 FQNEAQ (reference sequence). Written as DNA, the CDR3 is TGTGCCAGCAGCTTAGCGGTTGGGACACCCTATGGCTACACCTTC. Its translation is CASSLAVGTPYGYTF.

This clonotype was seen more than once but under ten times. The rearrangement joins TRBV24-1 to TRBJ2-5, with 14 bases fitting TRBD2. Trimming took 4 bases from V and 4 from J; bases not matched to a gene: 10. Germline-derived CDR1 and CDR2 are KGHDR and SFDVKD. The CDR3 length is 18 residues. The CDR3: CATSEGPGLAGAAETQYF. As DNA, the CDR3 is TGTGCCACCAGTGAAGGCCCGGGACTAGCGGGAGCGGCAGAGACCCAGTACTTC.

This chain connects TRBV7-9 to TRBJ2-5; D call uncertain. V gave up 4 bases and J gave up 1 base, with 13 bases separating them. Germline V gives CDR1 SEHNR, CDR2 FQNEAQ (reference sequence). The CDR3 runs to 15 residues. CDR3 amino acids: CASSSHWRSQETQYF. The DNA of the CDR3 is TGTGCCAGCAGCTCTCACTGGCGGAGCCAAGAGACCCAGTACTTC.

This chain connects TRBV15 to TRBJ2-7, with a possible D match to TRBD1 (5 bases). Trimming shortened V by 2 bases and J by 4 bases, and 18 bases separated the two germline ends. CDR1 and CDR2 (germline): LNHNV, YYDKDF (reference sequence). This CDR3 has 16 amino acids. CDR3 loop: CATSRSTNQGYYEQYF. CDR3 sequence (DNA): TGTGCCACCAGCAGATCGACAAATCAGGGCTATTACGAGCAGTACTTC.

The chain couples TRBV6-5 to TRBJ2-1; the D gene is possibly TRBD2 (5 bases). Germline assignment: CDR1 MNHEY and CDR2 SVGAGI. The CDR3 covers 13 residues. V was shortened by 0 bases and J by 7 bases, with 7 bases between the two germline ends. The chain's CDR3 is CASSYSRRNEQFF. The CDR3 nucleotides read TGTGCCAGCAGTTACTCGCGGAGGAATGAGCAGTTCTTC.

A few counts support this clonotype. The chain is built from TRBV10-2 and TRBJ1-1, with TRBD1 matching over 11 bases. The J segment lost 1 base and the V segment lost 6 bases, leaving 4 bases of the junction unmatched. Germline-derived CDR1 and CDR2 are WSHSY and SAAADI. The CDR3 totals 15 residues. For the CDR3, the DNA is TGCGCCAGCAGCCCCGGGACAGGGGGGAACACTGAAGCTTTCTTT. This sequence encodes CASSPGTGGNTEAFF.

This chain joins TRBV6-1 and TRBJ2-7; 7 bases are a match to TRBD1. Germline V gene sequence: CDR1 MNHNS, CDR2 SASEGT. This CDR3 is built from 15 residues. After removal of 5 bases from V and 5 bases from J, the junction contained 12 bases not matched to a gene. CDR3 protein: CASSTSHRGIHEQYF. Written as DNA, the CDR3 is TGTGCCAGCAGTACCAGCCACAGGGGTATCCACGAGCAGTACTTC.

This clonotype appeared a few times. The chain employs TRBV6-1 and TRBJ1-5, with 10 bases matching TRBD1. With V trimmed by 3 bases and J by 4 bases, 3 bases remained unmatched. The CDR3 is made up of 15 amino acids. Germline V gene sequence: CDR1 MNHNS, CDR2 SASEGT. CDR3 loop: CASSDGTGVNQPQHF. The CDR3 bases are TGTGCCAGCAGTGACGGGACAGGGGTAAATCAGCCCCAGCATTTT.

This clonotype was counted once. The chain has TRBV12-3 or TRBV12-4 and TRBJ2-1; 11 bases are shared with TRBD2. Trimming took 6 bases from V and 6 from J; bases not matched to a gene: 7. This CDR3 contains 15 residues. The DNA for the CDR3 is TGTGCCAGCAGGCTAGCGGGAGGCATGGTCAATGAGCAGTTCTTC. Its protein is CASRLAGGMVNEQFF.

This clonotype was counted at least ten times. The CDR3 bases are TGCAGTGCCCTGAAGTCGGACAAGACCACCTTC. This sequence encodes CSALKSDKTTF. This chain joins TRBV20-1 and TRBJ1-2; tentative D call: TRBD1 (5 bases). V lost 6 bases and J 13 bases, leaving 18 bases between the germline ends. The length of the CDR3 is 11 residues. The germline gives CDR1 DFQATT, CDR2 SNEGSKA (reference sequence).

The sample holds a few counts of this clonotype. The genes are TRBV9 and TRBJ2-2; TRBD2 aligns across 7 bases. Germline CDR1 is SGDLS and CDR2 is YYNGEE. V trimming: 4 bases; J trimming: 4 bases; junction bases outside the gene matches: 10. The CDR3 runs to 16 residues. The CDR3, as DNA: TGTGCCAGCAGCTCCTACCGGGAGGCGGTCACCGGGGAGCTGTTTTTT. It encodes CASSSYREAVTGELFF.

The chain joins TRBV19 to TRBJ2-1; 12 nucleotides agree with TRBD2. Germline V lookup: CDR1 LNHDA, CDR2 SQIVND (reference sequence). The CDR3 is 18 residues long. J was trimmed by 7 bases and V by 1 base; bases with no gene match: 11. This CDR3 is CASSIVSSGGGTINEQFF. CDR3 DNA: TGTGCCAGTAGTATAGTCTCTAGCGGGGGGGGTACGATAAATGAGCAGTTCTTC. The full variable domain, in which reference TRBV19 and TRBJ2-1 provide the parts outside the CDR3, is DGGITQSPKYLFRKEGQNVTLSCEQNLNHDAMYWYRQDPGQGLRLIYYSQIVNDFQKGDIAEGYSVSREKKESFPLTVTSAQKNPTAFYLCASSIVSSGGGTINEQFFGPGTRLTVL.

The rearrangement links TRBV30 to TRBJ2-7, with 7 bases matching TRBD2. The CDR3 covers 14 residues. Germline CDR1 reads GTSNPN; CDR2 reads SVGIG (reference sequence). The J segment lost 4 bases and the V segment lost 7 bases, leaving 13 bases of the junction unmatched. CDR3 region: CAFSIGGRGYEQYF. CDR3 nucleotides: TGTGCCTTCTCTATTGGCGGGAGAGGTTACGAGCAGTACTTC. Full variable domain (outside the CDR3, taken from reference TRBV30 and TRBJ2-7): SQTIHQWPATLVQPVGSPLSLECTVEGTSNPNLYWYRQAAGRGLQLLFYSVGIGQISSEVPQNLSASRPQDRQFILSSKKLLLSDSGFYLCAFSIGGRGYEQYFGPGTRLTVT.

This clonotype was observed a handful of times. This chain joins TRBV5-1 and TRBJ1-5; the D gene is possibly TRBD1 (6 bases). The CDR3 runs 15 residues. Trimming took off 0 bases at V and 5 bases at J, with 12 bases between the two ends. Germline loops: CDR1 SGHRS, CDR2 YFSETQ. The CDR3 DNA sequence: TGCGCCAGCAGCTTGGCCGGGGACACCCATCAGCCCCAGCATTTT. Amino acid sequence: CASSLAGDTHQPQHF.

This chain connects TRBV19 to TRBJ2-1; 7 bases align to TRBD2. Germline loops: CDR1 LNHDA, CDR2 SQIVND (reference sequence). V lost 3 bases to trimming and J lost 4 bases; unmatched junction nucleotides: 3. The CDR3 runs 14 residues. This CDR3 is CASSIQRGYNEQFF. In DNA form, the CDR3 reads TGTGCCAGTAGTATTCAGCGGGGATACAATGAGCAGTTCTTC.

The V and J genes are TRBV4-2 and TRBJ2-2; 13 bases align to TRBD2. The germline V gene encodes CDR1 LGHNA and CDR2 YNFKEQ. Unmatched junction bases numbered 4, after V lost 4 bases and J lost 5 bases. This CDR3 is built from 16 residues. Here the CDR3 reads CASSPGLAGATGELFF. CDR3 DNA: TGTGCCAGCAGCCCCGGACTAGCGGGAGCTACCGGGGAGCTGTTTTTT.

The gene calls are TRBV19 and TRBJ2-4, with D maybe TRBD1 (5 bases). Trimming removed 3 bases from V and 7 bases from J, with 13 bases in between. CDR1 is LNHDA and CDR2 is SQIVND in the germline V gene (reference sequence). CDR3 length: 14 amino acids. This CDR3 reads CASSMDLYRNIQYF. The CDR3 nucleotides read TGTGCCAGTAGTATGGACCTCTACAGGAACATTCAGTACTTC.

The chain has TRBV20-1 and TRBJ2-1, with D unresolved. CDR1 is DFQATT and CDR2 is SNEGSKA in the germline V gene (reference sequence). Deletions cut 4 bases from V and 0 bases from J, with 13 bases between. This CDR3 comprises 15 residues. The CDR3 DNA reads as TGCAGTGCTATTACCCGAGCTAGCTCCTACAATGAGCAGTTCTTC. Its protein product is CSAITRASSYNEQFF.